Detailed here is one T cell receptor beta chain. Only in-frame clones appear in the TCRdb table, and some are missing; sequencing was by immunoSEQ multiplex PCR. The repertoire consists of about 96,000 clones, with 85% to 95% occurring once and the leading ten covering 8%. This record comes from a study of control samples from healthy donors and cancer patients. The germline V and J ends were trimmed by 0 bases and 3 bases, with 13 bases remaining between them. This CDR3 has 16 residues. The germline gives CDR1 SGHRS, CDR2 YFSETQ. Sequenced sample: blood. This chain links TRBV5-1 with TRBJ1-3; D remains unclear. This receptor was obtained from a man aged 18 to 29 in good health. CDR3 loop: CASSLVDGRGGNTIYF. The CDR3, as DNA: TGCGCCAGCAGCTTGGTGGACGGCCGAGGTGGAAACACCATATATTTT.